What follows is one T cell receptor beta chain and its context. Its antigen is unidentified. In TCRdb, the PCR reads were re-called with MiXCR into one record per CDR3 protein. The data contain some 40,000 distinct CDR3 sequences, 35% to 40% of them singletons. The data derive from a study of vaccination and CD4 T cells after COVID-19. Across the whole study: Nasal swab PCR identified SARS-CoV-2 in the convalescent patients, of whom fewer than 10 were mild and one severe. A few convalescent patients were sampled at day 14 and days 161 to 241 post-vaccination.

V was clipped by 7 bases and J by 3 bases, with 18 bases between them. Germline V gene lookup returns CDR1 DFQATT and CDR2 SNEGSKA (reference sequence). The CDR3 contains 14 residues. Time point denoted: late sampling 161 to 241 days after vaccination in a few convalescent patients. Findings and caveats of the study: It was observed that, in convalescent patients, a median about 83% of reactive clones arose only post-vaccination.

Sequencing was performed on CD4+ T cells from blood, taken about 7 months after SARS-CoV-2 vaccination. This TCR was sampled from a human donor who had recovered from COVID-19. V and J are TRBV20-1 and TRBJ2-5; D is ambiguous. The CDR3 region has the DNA TGCAGTGTTAAGGGCAGACTGGACGAAGAGACCCAGTACTTC. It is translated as CSVKGRLDEETQYF.